These 29 T cell receptor beta chains originate from one sample sequenced in a study of blood T cell repertoires in COVID-19. Measured with immunoSEQ multiplex PCR; TCRdb has only the in-frame clones, and not every one. This sample has some 250,000 clones; about nine tenths occur once, and the top ten carry approximately 2.1%. Material: peripheral blood. The receptors derive from a man aged 25 to 45 who had recovered from COVID-19.

CDR3 sequence (DNA): TGTGCCAGCAACCCCCTCGGAGGGGTCTACACTGAAGCTTTCTTT. Encoded protein: CASNPLGGVYTEAFF. The rearrangement links TRBV5-5 to TRBJ1-1, with D perhaps matching TRBD1 (5 bases). This CDR3 is built from 15 residues. Trimming left V 6 bases short and J 3 bases short, with 18 bases between. Germline V gives CDR1 SGHKS, CDR2 YYEKEE (reference sequence).

The chain combines TRBV19 with TRBJ1-4; D unclear. From germline, CDR1 is LNHDA and CDR2 SQIVND (reference sequence). The CDR3 sequence is 14 residues long. V lost 4 bases and J 0 bases, leaving 6 bases between the germline ends. The CDR3 DNA is TGTGCCAGTAGTAACACCCCAACTAATGAAAAACTGTTTTTT. Amino acid sequence: CASSNTPTNEKLFF. Drawing the rest from reference TRBV19 and TRBJ1-4, the complete variable domain is DGGITQSPKYLFRKEGQNVTLSCEQNLNHDAMYWYRQDPGQGLRLIYYSQIVNDFQKGDIAEGYSVSREKKESFPLTVTSAQKNPTAFYLCASSNTPTNEKLFFGSGTQLSVL.

The DNA for the CDR3 is TGTGCCACTGGGGGACTCTCTGGGACAGATACGCAGTATTTT. Amino acids: CATGGLSGTDTQYF. The chain combines TRBV19 with TRBJ2-3; possible D gene TRBD2, 6 bases. Germline V gives CDR1 LNHDA, CDR2 SQIVND (reference sequence). This CDR3 comprises 14 residues. V lost 10 bases and J lost 3, with 17 bases in between.

The chain couples TRBV25-1 to TRBJ1-2; 8 bases align to TRBD1. Germline CDR1 is MGHDK and CDR2 is SYGVNS. After removal of 7 bases from V and 7 bases from J, the junction contained 8 bases not matched to a gene. The CDR3 runs 13 residues. As DNA, the CDR3 is TGTGCCAGCACCTGGGGAGACAGGGGTGGCTACACCTTC. Residues: CASTWGDRGGYTF.

This clone was counted once. V is TRBV27 and J is TRBJ1-3; perhaps TRBD1 as D (6 bases). The CDR3 runs 15 residues. Germline CDR1 and CDR2: MNHEY and SMNVEV (reference sequence). Deletions cut 3 bases from V and 4 bases from J, with 13 bases between. The CDR3 bases are TGTGCCAGCAGTTTGGGAGGGGGGTTCGGAAACACCATATATTTT. Its translation: CASSLGGGFGNTIYF.

The chain joins TRBV7-9 to TRBJ2-7, with TRBD1 matching 7 bases. Losses at the gene ends were 5 bases for V and 3 bases for J; bases not matched to a gene: 7. The CDR3 length is 14 residues. The germline gives CDR1 SEHNR, CDR2 FQNEAQ (reference sequence). CDR3 amino acids: CASSQYRGRYEQYF. CDR3 nucleotide sequence: TGTGCCAGCAGCCAGTACAGGGGCCGCTACGAGCAGTACTTC.

The V call is TRBV21-1, the J call TRBJ2-3; TRBD2, as called in the table, went unchecked against the DNA. TRBV21-1 is flagged as a pseudogene. The CDR3 has 16 amino acids. The CDR3 loop reads CASHRCGPRSTDTQYF. CDR3 sequence (DNA): TGTGCCAGCCATAGATGCGGGCCCCGAAGCACAGATACGCAGTATTTT.

V gene TRBV6-6 combines with J gene TRBJ2-7, with 9 bases fitting TRBD1. Germline values: CDR1 MNHNY, CDR2 SVGAGI (reference sequence). CDR3 length: 16 amino acids. V shed 2 bases and J 3 bases; nucleotides not matched to a gene: 8. CDR3 sequence: CASSYARPDRGYEQYF. The CDR3 DNA reads as TGTGCCAGCAGTTACGCCCGGCCGGACAGGGGCTACGAGCAGTACTTC.

The chain links TRBV19 to TRBJ1-5, with a weak D call TRBD1 (5 bases). CDR3 size: 15 residues. V lost 2 bases and J 0 bases, leaving 8 bases between the germline ends. Germline V gives CDR1 LNHDA, CDR2 SQIVND (reference sequence). The CDR3 DNA reads as TGTGCCAGTAGTATAAACAGGTATAGCAATCAGCCCCAGCATTTT. Translated, it gives CASSINRYSNQPQHF.

This clone appeared once. The V call is TRBV11-3, the J call TRBJ1-1; tentative D call: TRBD1 (5 bases). Trimming pared 1 base from V and 0 bases from J, leaving 9 bases between. The germline CDR1 and CDR2 sequences are SGHNT and YENEEA. The CDR3 has 15 residues. CDR3 amino acids: CASSLGGGMNTEAFF. For the CDR3, the DNA is TGTGCCAGCAGCTTAGGGGGGGGAATGAACACTGAAGCTTTCTTT.

This clone was seen once. The genes are TRBV6-5 and TRBJ2-5; perhaps TRBD1 as D (6 bases). CDR1 is MNHEY, CDR2 SVGAGI, per germline. Trimming removed 7 bases from V and 4 bases from J, with 16 bases in between. CDR3 length: 14 amino acids. The CDR3 reads CASNTNWGRETQYF. CDR3 DNA: TGTGCCAGCAATACCAACTGGGGGCGAGAGACCCAGTACTTC.

The gene calls are TRBV4-3 and TRBJ1-4; 8 bases are shared with TRBD1. Germline V gene sequence: CDR1 LGHNA, CDR2 YSLEER. The CDR3 length is 19 residues. Trimming cost V 6 bases and J 0 bases; bases outside gene matches: 15. The CDR3 reads CASSQRVGQASATNEKLFF. The CDR3 DNA reads as TGCGCCAGCAGTCAAAGGGTGGGACAGGCATCCGCAACTAATGAAAAACTGTTTTTT.

The chain combines TRBV5-1 with TRBJ1-2; D remains ambiguous. Per the germline V gene, CDR1 is SGHRS and CDR2 is YFSETQ. The CDR3 has 13 residues. V was trimmed by 1 base and J by 5 bases, leaving 9 bases between them. The CDR3 nucleotides read TGCGCCAGCAGCTTGTCCGGGGTTTATGGCTACACCTTC. Protein sequence: CASSLSGVYGYTF.

CDR3 in DNA: TGTGCCAGCAGCTGGGGCCCCTGGTCCTACAATGAGCAGTTCTTC. Translating it yields CASSWGPWSYNEQFF. The chain couples TRBV5-6 to TRBJ2-1; tentatively, D is TRBD1 (5 bases). V was clipped by 3 bases and J by 1 base, with 11 bases between them. The CDR3 is 15 amino acids. Germline lookup yields CDR1 SGHDT and CDR2 YYEEEE.

The chain links TRBV7-8 to TRBJ2-7, with 7 bases identical to TRBD1. Germline CDR1 reads SGHVS; CDR2 reads FQNEAQ. CDR3 size: 14 residues. After removal of 5 bases from V and 5 bases from J, the junction contained 9 bases not matched to a gene. The chain's CDR3 is CASSPYDRAHEQYF. CDR3 nucleotide sequence: TGTGCCAGCAGCCCGTATGACAGGGCCCACGAGCAGTACTTC.

The V call is TRBV24-1, the J call TRBJ1-5; no definite D call. Germline loops: CDR1 KGHDR, CDR2 SFDVKD. CDR3 size: 14 residues. The V end was cut by 0 bases, the J end by 5 bases, with 7 bases between. The CDR3 bases are TGTGCCACCAGTGATTTGAGCCGAGATCAGCCCCAGCATTTT. Translated: CATSDLSRDQPQHF.

V gene TRBV6-6 combines with J gene TRBJ2-4, with TRBD1 as a possible D gene (6 bases). Germline assignment: CDR1 MNHNY and CDR2 SVGAGI (reference sequence). The CDR3 totals 16 residues. V lost 6 bases and J lost 0, with 15 bases in between. CDR3 in DNA: TGTGCCAGCAGCCAGGACAGCATCCTAGCCAAAAACATTCAGTACTTC. Translation: CASSQDSILAKNIQYF.

The chain is built from TRBV7-2 and TRBJ1-1; D is perhaps TRBD1 (6 bases). Trimming stripped 3 bases from V and 1 base from J, with 12 bases between. The CDR3 contains 15 residues. In germline, CDR1 is SGHTA, CDR2 FQGNSA. The CDR3 bases are TGTGCCAGCAGCTTTCAGACAGGAAGGAACACTGAAGCTTTCTTT. Its protein product is CASSFQTGRNTEAFF.

The table lists this clone with a count of one. The chain uses TRBV2 and TRBJ1-4; D unresolved. V lost 11 bases and J lost 10, with 23 bases in between. This CDR3 has 14 amino acids. The germline CDR1 and CDR2 sequences are SNHLY and FYNNEI. CDR3 coding DNA: TGTGCCTCCTCCCCGGGAGCTCAATCCGGAAAACTGTTTTTT. This translates into CASSPGAQSGKLFF.

The chain uses TRBV12-3 or TRBV12-4 and TRBJ2-6, with a possible D match to TRBD2 (6 bases). This CDR3 is 12 amino acids long. V dropped 8 bases and J dropped 4 bases, with 6 bases sitting between them. The CDR3 loop is CASRGGANVLTF. The CDR3 region has the DNA TGTGCCAGCCGGGGGGGGGCCAACGTCCTGACTTTC.

This chain joins TRBV6-5 and TRBJ1-2; D is possibly TRBD1 (5 bases). CDR1 is MNHEY and CDR2 is SVGAGI in the germline V gene. The ends were cut back, 6 bases at V and 2 bases at J, with 16 bases in the middle. The CDR3 has 15 residues. As DNA, the CDR3 is TGTGCCAGCAGCCTCGACAGCTACCCGAACTATGGCTACACCTTC. It translates to CASSLDSYPNYGYTF.

This sequence joins TRBV2 and TRBJ2-2; tentatively, D is TRBD2 (6 bases). The CDR3 sequence is 13 residues long. The germline CDR1 and CDR2 sequences are SNHLY and FYNNEI. V gave up 10 bases and J gave up 6 bases, with 15 bases separating them. The CDR3 DNA is TGTGCCAACGGGCGATCGGGGGCCGGGGAGCTGTTTTTT. This gives the protein CANGRSGAGELFF. The whole variable domain, remainder taken from reference TRBV2 and TRBJ2-2, is EPEVTQTPSHQVTQMGQEVILRCVPISNHLYFYWYRQILGQKVEFLVSFYNNEISEKSEIFDDQFSVERPDGSNFTLKIRSTKLEDSAMYFCANGRSGAGELFFGEGSRLTVL.

The chain recombines TRBV6-4 with TRBJ1-2; 12 bases fit TRBD1. Germline V gene lookup returns CDR1 MRHNA and CDR2 SNTAGT. Germline trimming cut 6 bases from V and 8 bases from J; bases unmatched to any gene: 13. CDR3 size: 16 residues. DNA of the CDR3: TGTGCCAGCAGCCGGGACAGGGGGCCCCTGATTCGGGGCTACACCTTC. It codes for CASSRDRGPLIRGYTF.

This clone appeared once. Here the CDR3 DNA reads TGTGCCAAGCGGATGGACAGGGGAGAGCAGTACTTC. It yields the protein CAKRMDRGEQYF. The chain carries TRBV24-1 and TRBJ2-7, with TRBD1 matching 9 bases. Germline CDR1 KGHDR, CDR2 SFDVKD. This CDR3 has 12 residues. V was pared by 11 bases and J by 7 bases, with 8 bases of the junction left unmatched.

This clone was seen once. The chain employs TRBV12-3 or TRBV12-4 and TRBJ1-1; no definite D call. This CDR3 region has 11 residues. Trimming took off 2 bases at V and 6 bases at J, with 4 bases between the two ends. CDR3 DNA sequence: TGTGCCAGCAGTTTAAAGCCTGAAGCTTTCTTT. Encoded protein: CASSLKPEAFF.

This chain uses TRBV5-4 with TRBJ1-2; TRBD1 matches at 8 bases. The V gene's germline CDR1 is SGHNT and CDR2 YYREEE (reference sequence). CDR3 length: 14 residues. V was pared by 7 bases and J by 3 bases, with 8 bases of the junction left unmatched. The CDR3 DNA follows: TGTGCCAGCGAAGACAGGGGAAGCTACTATGGCTACACCTTC. This translates into CASEDRGSYYGYTF.

The chain couples TRBV5-1 to TRBJ2-7, with TRBD2 matching over 8 bases. V trimming: 1 base; J trimming: 2 bases; junction bases outside the gene matches: 2. Germline V gene data show CDR1 as SGHRS and CDR2 as YFSETQ. This CDR3 is built from 14 residues. The CDR3, as DNA: TGCGCCAGCAGCTTGACTAGCGGAACCTACGAGCAGTACTTC. Amino acids: CASSLTSGTYEQYF.

CDR3 region: CASGSTGGAEAFF. CDR3 nucleotides: TGTGCCAGCGGCTCCACCGGAGGGGCTGAAGCTTTCTTT. This chain uses TRBV7-9 with TRBJ1-1; a possible D gene is TRBD1 (5 bases). The V end was cut by 8 bases, the J end by 6 bases, with 16 bases between. Germline V gives CDR1 SEHNR, CDR2 FQNEAQ (reference sequence). The CDR3 runs 13 residues.

The rearrangement uses TRBV5-1 and TRBJ1-3, with TRBD1 matching over 8 bases. The CDR3 consists of 15 residues. The V gene's germline CDR1 is SGHRS and CDR2 YFSETQ. Trimming cost V 4 bases and J 4 bases; bases outside gene matches: 7. The CDR3 spells CASSQGQGRGNTIYF. CDR3 DNA: TGCGCCAGCAGCCAAGGACAGGGAAGAGGAAACACCATATATTTT.